The rows below give T cell receptor beta chains drawn from one sample of a study of OX40 agonist ivuxolimab in advanced cancers. TCRdb's copy holds only in-frame clones and misses some; the assay was immunoSEQ multiplex PCR. This sample has roughly 100,000 clones, with roughly 91% found just once. Here the sequenced sample was CD4+ or CD8+ T cells sorted from blood, taken in a trial of the OX40 agonist ivuxolimab. These receptors came from an adult with an advanced solid tumor such as melanoma, head and neck, liver or kidney cancer. The conserved cysteine and the conserved F or W are not part of the CDR3 here. Fields, in order: J gene, CDR3 length, clone size, V gene, CDR3 protein. The size entry is marked missing in some rows and otherwise reads once, few, many or a size class.

J gene: TRBJ2-3
CDR3 length: 16
clone size: NA
V gene: TRBV5-1
CDR3 protein: ASSLAIAAGSPTDTQY

J gene: TRBJ1-2
CDR3 length: 11
clone size: NA
V gene: TRBV21-1
CDR3 protein: ASRQGFLYGYT

J gene: TRBJ2-7
CDR3 length: 11
clone size: NA
V gene: TRBV11-2
CDR3 protein: ASSPWTSGEQY

J gene: TRBJ2-7
CDR3 length: 14
clone size: NA
V gene: TRBV21-1
CDR3 protein: ASSKAGAAPRYEQY

J gene: TRBJ2-2
CDR3 length: 12
clone size: NA
V gene: TRBV7-8
CDR3 protein: ASTGTARTGELF

J gene: TRBJ2-5
CDR3 length: 13
clone size: NA
V gene: TRBV5-6
CDR3 protein: ASSPPDSTQETQY

J gene: TRBJ2-7
CDR3 length: 12
clone size: NA
V gene: TRBV28
CDR3 protein: ASTPGTSSYEQY

J gene: TRBJ2-2
CDR3 length: 13
clone size: NA
V gene: TRBV6-4
CDR3 protein: ASSGLAGGPGELF

J gene: TRBJ1-2
CDR3 length: 14
clone size: NA
V gene: TRBV19
CDR3 protein: ASSLKVGRRNYGYT

J gene: TRBJ2-7
CDR3 length: 14
clone size: NA
V gene: TRBV4-3
CDR3 protein: ASSQKLGPSSYEQY

J gene: TRBJ2-4
CDR3 length: 11
clone size: NA
V gene: TRBV2
CDR3 protein: ASLGLAKNIQY

J gene: TRBJ2-2
CDR3 length: 13
clone size: NA
V gene: TRBV7-9
CDR3 protein: ASSRGQGNTGELF

J gene: TRBJ1-6
CDR3 length: 13
clone size: NA
V gene: TRBV6-5
CDR3 protein: ASSYPLGPNSPLH

J gene: TRBJ1-6
CDR3 length: 15
clone size: NA
V gene: TRBV5-6
CDR3 protein: ASSLGDRRAYNSPLH

J gene: TRBJ2-1
CDR3 length: 8
clone size: NA
V gene: TRBV20-1
CDR3 protein: SAIKNEQF

J gene: TRBJ2-5
CDR3 length: 13
clone size: NA
V gene: TRBV7-9
CDR3 protein: ASSIPGTLKETQY

J gene: TRBJ2-1
CDR3 length: 13
clone size: NA
V gene: TRBV19
CDR3 protein: ASSTRSGGGNEQF

J gene: TRBJ2-3
CDR3 length: 14
clone size: NA
V gene: TRBV7-9
CDR3 protein: ASSRGTNPPGATQY

J gene: TRBJ2-3
CDR3 length: 12
clone size: NA
V gene: TRBV6-1
CDR3 protein: ASSAERGRDTQY

J gene: TRBJ1-4
CDR3 length: 12
clone size: once
V gene: TRBV4-1
CDR3 protein: ASSLTIGGEKLF

J gene: TRBJ1-4
CDR3 length: 14
clone size: NA
V gene: TRBV5-1
CDR3 protein: ASSSALTGAGEKLF

J gene: TRBJ2-1
CDR3 length: 11
clone size: NA
V gene: TRBV13
CDR3 protein: ASSLDGADEQF

J gene: TRBJ2-4
CDR3 length: 15
clone size: NA
V gene: TRBV15
CDR3 protein: ATSPQPLGGTKNIQY

J gene: TRBJ2-2
CDR3 length: 13
clone size: NA
V gene: TRBV6-5
CDR3 protein: ASSYSAGVTGELF

J gene: TRBJ1-5
CDR3 length: 12
clone size: NA
V gene: TRBV5-8
CDR3 protein: ASSWRGENQPQH

J gene: TRBJ2-3
CDR3 length: 13
clone size: NA
V gene: TRBV7-8
CDR3 protein: ASSLIVQGIDTQY

J gene: TRBJ2-3
CDR3 length: 18
clone size: NA
V gene: TRBV18
CDR3 protein: ASSPSGTLGRPTSTDTQY

J gene: TRBJ2-5
CDR3 length: 12
clone size: NA
V gene: TRBV5-4
CDR3 protein: ASSSLGGGETQY

J gene: TRBJ1-5
CDR3 length: 14
clone size: NA
V gene: TRBV18
CDR3 protein: ASSPPGADRGAAQH

J gene: TRBJ2-1
CDR3 length: 10
clone size: NA
V gene: TRBV7-2
CDR3 protein: ASSPTRYEQF

J gene: TRBJ2-7
CDR3 length: 12
clone size: NA
V gene: TRBV29-1
CDR3 protein: SVEDRSTSYEQY

J gene: TRBJ1-2
CDR3 length: 12
clone size: NA
V gene: TRBV6-5
CDR3 protein: ASRTTGTNYGYT

J gene: TRBJ1-6
CDR3 length: 11
clone size: NA
V gene: TRBV11-2
CDR3 protein: ASRPTGNSPLH

J gene: TRBJ2-2
CDR3 length: 14
clone size: NA
V gene: TRBV10-3
CDR3 protein: AISESRGTNTGELF

J gene: TRBJ1-2
CDR3 length: 12
clone size: NA
V gene: TRBV6-1
CDR3 protein: ASKGGELGGGYT

J gene: TRBJ2-7
CDR3 length: 15
clone size: once
V gene: TRBV11-1
CDR3 protein: ASSLAGTRGWMGEQY

J gene: TRBJ1-6
CDR3 length: 13
clone size: NA
V gene: TRBV5-8
CDR3 protein: ASSLAGQSNSPLH

J gene: TRBJ2-7
CDR3 length: 13
clone size: NA
V gene: TRBV6-6
CDR3 protein: ASSSPDGSSYEQY

J gene: TRBJ2-3
CDR3 length: 11
clone size: NA
V gene: TRBV30
CDR3 protein: AWKVGGTDTQY

J gene: TRBJ2-7
CDR3 length: 12
clone size: NA
V gene: TRBV25-1
CDR3 protein: ASRDGPQAYEQY

J gene: TRBJ1-1
CDR3 length: 16
clone size: NA
V gene: TRBV27
CDR3 protein: ASSFFYPGARSNTEAF

J gene: TRBJ1-5
CDR3 length: 13
clone size: once
V gene: TRBV5-8
CDR3 protein: ASSLIGRLYQPQH

J gene: TRBJ1-3
CDR3 length: 13
clone size: once
V gene: TRBV25-1
CDR3 protein: ASSDGDWQGNTIY

J gene: TRBJ1-3
CDR3 length: 13
clone size: NA
V gene: TRBV6-5
CDR3 protein: ASSYSYNSGNTIY

J gene: TRBJ2-5
CDR3 length: 12
clone size: once
V gene: TRBV15
CDR3 protein: ATSRDRVQETQY

J gene: TRBJ2-7
CDR3 length: 15
clone size: NA
V gene: TRBV6-1
CDR3 protein: ASSEGFRRTLLYEQY

J gene: TRBJ1-1
CDR3 length: 12
clone size: NA
V gene: TRBV4-1
CDR3 protein: ASSQVEGAQGAF

J gene: TRBJ2-1
CDR3 length: 14
clone size: NA
V gene: TRBV7-7
CDR3 protein: ASSLAGARTYNEQF

J gene: TRBJ2-7
CDR3 length: 14
clone size: once
V gene: TRBV2
CDR3 protein: ASSEALSAKRYEQY

J gene: TRBJ1-6
CDR3 length: 11
clone size: NA
V gene: TRBV18
CDR3 protein: ASSPGSNSPLH

J gene: TRBJ2-3
CDR3 length: 14
clone size: few
V gene: TRBV6-6
CDR3 protein: ASSYLPGQGPNTQY

J gene: TRBJ2-3
CDR3 length: 13
clone size: few
V gene: TRBV7-2
CDR3 protein: ASSPQRGVTDTQY

J gene: TRBJ1-1
CDR3 length: 13
clone size: NA
V gene: TRBV6-5
CDR3 protein: ASRYGSLMNTEAF

J gene: TRBJ1-6
CDR3 length: 13
clone size: few
V gene: TRBV18
CDR3 protein: ASSPANSRNSPLH

J gene: TRBJ2-1
CDR3 length: 15
clone size: NA
V gene: TRBV19
CDR3 protein: ASSMGRGFGSYNEQF

J gene: TRBJ1-3
CDR3 length: 11
clone size: NA
V gene: TRBV11-2
CDR3 protein: ASSPGTANTIY

J gene: TRBJ1-2
CDR3 length: 12
clone size: NA
V gene: TRBV6-1
CDR3 protein: ASSAAHGNYGYT

J gene: TRBJ2-7
CDR3 length: 14
clone size: NA
V gene: TRBV7-2
CDR3 protein: ASSLSAGTAGYEQY

J gene: TRBJ2-1
CDR3 length: 15
clone size: NA
V gene: TRBV18
CDR3 protein: ASSPLLRQAGSNEQF

J gene: TRBJ2-7
CDR3 length: 15
clone size: NA
V gene: TRBV11-2
CDR3 protein: ASSLLGRPRGRNEQY